This T cell receptor (beta chain) originates from a study of shared clonotypes between healthy human individuals. Findings of the study overall: Generation probabilities of non-shared clonotypes were lower (relative to those shared by all four donors). The researchers took only blood, and tissue repertoires probably look different.

With regard to this clone: No antigen is known for it.

V was pared by 6 bases and J by 6 bases, with 9 bases of the junction left unmatched. The germline gives CDR1 MDHEN, CDR2 SYDVKM. The CDR3 is 14 amino acids. Among the donors, all were Caucasian adults who lived in Nashville, Tennessee. Naive CD45RA+ and memory CD45RA-negative subsets were split from CD4+ cells. TCRdb's copy holds only in-frame clones and misses some; the assay was immunoSEQ multiplex PCR. This repertoire shows approximately 530,000 clones, less than 96% found once; its top ten account for less than 0.06%. The sequencing input was naive CD4+ T cells sorted from blood. Subset reported: CD45RA+ positively selected. The chain links TRBV28 to TRBJ2-7, with TRBD2 matching 9 bases. The source is a woman in her 30s in good health. This CDR3 is CASRVSGRVIEQYF. Here the CDR3 DNA reads TGTGCCAGCAGGGTTAGCGGGAGAGTTATCGAGCAGTACTTC.